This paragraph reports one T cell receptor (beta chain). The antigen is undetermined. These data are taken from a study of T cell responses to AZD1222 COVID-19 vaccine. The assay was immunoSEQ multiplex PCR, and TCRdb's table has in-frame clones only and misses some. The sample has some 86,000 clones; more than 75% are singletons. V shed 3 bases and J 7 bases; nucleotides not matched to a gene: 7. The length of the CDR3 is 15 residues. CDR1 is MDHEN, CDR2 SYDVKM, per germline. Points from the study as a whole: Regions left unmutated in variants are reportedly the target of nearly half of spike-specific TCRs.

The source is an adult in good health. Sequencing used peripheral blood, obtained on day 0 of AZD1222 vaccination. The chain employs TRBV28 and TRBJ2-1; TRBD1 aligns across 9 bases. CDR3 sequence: CASSFGQGIRNEQFF. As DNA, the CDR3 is TGTGCCAGCAGTTTTGGACAGGGGATTAGAAATGAGCAGTTCTTC.